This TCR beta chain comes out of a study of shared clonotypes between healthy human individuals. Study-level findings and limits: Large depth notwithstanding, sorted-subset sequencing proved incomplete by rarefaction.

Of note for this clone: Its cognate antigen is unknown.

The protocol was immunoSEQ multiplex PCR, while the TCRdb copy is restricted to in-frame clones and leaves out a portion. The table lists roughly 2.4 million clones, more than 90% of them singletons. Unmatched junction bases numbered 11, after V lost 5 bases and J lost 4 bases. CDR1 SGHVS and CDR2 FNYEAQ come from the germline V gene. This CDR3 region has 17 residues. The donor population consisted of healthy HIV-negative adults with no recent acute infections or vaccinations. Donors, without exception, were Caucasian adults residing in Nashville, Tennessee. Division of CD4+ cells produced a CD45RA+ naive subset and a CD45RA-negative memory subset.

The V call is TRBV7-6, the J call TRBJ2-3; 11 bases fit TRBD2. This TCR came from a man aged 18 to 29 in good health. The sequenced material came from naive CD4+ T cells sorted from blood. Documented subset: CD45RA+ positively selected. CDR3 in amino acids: CASSLSGGGLAADTQYF. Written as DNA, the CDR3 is TGTGCCAGCAGCCTTTCCGGTGGGGGACTAGCGGCAGATACGCAGTATTTT.